This T cell receptor (beta chain) was retrieved from a study of identifying expanded T cells in peripheral blood. Findings and caveats of the study: Variance in clone template counts between approximately 2-week samples significantly increased with total template count across all healthy donors.

Germline loops: CDR1 MNHNY, CDR2 SVGAGI (reference sequence). V was pared by 8 bases and J by 4 bases, with 9 bases between. The CDR3 has 12 amino acids. About this clone: The antigen remains undetermined.

Healthy donors had no documented immune events, such as infections, while sampled. Profiling relied on immunoSEQ multiplex PCR, and the TCRdb table lists in-frame clones only, not all of them. The sample lists around 70,000 clones; almost 90% were seen once. This chain connects TRBV6-6 to TRBJ1-3; D ambiguous. Material for sequencing was blood. The sequence was collected from a person between 18 and 75 years old in good health. The DNA of the CDR3 is TGTGCCAGCGGCTATGGGGGAAACACCATATATTTT. This codes for CASGYGGNTIYF.